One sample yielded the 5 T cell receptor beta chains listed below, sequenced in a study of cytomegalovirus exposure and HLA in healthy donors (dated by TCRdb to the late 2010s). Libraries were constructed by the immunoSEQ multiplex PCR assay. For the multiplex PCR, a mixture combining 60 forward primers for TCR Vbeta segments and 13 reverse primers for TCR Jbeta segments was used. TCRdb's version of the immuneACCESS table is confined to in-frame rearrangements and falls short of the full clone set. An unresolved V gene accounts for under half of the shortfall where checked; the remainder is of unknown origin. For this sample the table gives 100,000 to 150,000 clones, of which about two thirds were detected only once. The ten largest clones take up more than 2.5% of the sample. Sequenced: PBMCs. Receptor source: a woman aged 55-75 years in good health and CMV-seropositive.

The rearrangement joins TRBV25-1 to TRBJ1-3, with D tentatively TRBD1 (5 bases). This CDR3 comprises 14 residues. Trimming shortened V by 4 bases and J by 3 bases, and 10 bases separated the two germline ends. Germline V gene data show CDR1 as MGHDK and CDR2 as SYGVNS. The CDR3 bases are TGTGCCAGCAGTGCTGGGGCGAGTGGAAACACCATATATTTT. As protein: CASSAGASGNTIYF.

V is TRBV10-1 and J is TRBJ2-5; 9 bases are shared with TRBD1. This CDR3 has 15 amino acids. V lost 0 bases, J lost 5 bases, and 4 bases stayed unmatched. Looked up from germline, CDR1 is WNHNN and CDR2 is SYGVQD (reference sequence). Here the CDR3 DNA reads TGCGCCAGCAGTGAGTCGGGGACAGGGTGGGAGACCCAGTACTTC. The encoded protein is CASSESGTGWETQYF.

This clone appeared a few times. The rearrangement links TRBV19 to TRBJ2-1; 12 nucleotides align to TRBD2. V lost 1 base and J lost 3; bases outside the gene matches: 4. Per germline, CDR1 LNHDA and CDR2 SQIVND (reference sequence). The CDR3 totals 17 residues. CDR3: CASSIGGLAGLYNEQFF. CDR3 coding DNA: TGTGCCAGTAGTATAGGCGGACTAGCGGGGCTCTACAATGAGCAGTTCTTC.

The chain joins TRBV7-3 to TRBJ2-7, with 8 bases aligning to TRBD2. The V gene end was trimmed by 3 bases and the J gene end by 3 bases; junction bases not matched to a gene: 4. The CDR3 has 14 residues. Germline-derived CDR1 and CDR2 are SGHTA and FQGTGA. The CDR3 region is CASSFGSGDYEQYF. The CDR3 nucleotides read TGTGCCAGCAGCTTTGGTAGCGGGGACTACGAGCAGTACTTC.

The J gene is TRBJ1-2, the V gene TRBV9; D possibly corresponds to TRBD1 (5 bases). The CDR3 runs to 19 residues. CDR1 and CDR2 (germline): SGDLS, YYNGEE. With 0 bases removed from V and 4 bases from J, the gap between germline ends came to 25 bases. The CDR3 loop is CASSVAPKSTAYLTYGYTF. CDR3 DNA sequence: TGTGCCAGCAGCGTAGCTCCTAAATCGACAGCCTACCTAACCTATGGCTACACCTTC.